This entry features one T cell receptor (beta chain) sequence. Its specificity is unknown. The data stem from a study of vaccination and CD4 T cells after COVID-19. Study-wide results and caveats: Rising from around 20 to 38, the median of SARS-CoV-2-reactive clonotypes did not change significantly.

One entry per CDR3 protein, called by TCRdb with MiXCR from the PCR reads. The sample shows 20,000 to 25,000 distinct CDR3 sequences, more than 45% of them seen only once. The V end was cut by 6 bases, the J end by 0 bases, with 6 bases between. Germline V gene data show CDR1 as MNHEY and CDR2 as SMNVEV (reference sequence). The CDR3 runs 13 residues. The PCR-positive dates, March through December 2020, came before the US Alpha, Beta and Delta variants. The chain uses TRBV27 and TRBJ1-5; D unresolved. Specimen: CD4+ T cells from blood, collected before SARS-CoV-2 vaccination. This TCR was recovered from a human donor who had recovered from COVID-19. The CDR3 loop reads CASRPASNQPQHF. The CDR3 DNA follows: TGTGCCAGCAGGCCGGCTAGCAATCAGCCCCAGCATTTT.